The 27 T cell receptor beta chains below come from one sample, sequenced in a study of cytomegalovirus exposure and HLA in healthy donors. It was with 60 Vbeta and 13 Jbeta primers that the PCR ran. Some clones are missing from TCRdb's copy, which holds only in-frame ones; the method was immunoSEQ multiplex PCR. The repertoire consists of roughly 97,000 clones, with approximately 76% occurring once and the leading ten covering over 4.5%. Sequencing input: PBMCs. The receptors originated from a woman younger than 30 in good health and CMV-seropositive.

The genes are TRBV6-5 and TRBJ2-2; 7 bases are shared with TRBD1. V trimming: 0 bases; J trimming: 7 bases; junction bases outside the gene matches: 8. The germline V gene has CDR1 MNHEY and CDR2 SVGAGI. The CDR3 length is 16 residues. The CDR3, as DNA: TGTGCCAGCAGTTACTCGGGAACAGGGGTAGGCGGGGAGCTGTTTTTT. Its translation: CASSYSGTGVGGELFF.

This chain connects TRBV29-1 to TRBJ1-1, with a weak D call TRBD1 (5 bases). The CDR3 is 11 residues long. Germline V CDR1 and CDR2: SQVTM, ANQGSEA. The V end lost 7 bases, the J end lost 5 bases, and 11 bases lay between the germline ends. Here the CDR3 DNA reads TGCAGCGCCGGGGGGGGAACTGAAGCTTTCTTT. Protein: CSAGGGTEAFF.

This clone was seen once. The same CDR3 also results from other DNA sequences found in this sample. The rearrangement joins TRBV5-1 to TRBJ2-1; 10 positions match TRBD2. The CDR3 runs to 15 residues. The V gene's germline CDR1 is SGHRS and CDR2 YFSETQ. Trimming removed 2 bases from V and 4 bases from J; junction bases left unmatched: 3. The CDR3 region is CASSLTSGIYNEQFF. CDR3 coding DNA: TGCGCCAGCAGCTTAACTAGCGGGATATACAATGAGCAGTTCTTC.

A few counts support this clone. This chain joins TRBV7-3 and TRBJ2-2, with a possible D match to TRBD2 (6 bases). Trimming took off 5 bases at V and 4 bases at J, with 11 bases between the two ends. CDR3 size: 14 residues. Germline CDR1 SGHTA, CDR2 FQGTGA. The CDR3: CASSGGLATGELFF. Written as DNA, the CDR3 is TGTGCCAGCAGCGGGGGGTTGGCCACCGGGGAGCTGTTTTTT.

The CDR3 coding sequence is TGCGCCAGCAGCTTGGAGCTCGCGAGCCCTCGAGGGTACGAGCAGTACTTC. It encodes CASSLELASPRGYEQYF. The gene calls are TRBV5-1 and TRBJ2-7, with a possible D match to TRBD2 (5 bases). Deletions cut 0 bases from V and 4 bases from J, with 20 bases between. Germline V gene lookup returns CDR1 SGHRS and CDR2 YFSETQ. This CDR3 region has 17 residues.

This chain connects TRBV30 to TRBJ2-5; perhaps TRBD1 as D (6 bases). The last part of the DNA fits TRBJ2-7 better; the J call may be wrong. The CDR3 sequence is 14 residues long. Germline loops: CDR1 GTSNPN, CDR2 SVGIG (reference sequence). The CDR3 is CAWSNQGKRYEQYF. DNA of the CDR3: TGTGCCTGGAGTAACCAGGGGAAGCGCTACGAGCAGTACTTC.

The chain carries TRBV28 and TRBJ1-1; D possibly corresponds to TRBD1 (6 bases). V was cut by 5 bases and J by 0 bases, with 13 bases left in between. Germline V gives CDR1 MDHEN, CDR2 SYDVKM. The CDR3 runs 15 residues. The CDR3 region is CASSLWTVMNTEAFF. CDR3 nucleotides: TGTGCCAGCAGTCTGTGGACAGTGATGAACACTGAAGCTTTCTTT.

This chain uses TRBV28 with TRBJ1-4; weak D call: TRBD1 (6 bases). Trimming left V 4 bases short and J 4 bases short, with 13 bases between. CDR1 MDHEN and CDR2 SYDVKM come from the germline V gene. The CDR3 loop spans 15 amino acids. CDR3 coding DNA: TGTGCCAGCAGTTCCAGGGGCGCGGGTAATGAAAAACTGTTTTTT. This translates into CASSSRGAGNEKLFF.

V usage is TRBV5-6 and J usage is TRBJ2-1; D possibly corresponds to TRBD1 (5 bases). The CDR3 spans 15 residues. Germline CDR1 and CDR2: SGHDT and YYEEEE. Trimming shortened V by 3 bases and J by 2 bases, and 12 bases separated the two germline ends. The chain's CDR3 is CASSWGQAPYNEQFF. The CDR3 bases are TGTGCCAGCAGCTGGGGCCAGGCACCCTACAATGAGCAGTTCTTC.

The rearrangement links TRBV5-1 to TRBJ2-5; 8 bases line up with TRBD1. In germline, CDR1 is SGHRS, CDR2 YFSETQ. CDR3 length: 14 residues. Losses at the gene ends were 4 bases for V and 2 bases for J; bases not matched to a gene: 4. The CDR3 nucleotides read TGCGCCAGCAGCGTAACAGGGGGGCAAGAGACCCAGTACTTC. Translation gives CASSVTGGQETQYF.

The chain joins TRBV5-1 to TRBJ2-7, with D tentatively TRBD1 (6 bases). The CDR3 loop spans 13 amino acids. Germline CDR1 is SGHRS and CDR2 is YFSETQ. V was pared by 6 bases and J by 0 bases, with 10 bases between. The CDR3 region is CASKGDNSYEQYF. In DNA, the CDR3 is TGCGCCAGCAAGGGGGACAACTCCTACGAGCAGTACTTC.

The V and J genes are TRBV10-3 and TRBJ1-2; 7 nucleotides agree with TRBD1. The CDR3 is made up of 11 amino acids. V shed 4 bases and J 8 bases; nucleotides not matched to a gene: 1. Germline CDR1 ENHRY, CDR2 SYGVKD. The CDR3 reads CAISGRGGYTF. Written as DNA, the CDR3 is TGTGCCATCAGTGGCAGGGGGGGCTACACCTTC.

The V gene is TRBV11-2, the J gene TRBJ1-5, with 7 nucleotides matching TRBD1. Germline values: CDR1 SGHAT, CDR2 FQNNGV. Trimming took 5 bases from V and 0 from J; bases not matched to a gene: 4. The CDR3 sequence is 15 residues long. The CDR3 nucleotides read TGTGCCAGCAGCAGGGACAGCTATAGCAATCAGCCCCAGCATTTT. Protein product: CASSRDSYSNQPQHF.

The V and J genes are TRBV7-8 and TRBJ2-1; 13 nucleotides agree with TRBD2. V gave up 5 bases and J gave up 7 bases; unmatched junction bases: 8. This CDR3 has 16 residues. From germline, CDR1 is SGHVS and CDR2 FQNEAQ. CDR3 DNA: TGTGCCAGCAGCACTACTAGCGGGAGGGCCGTAAATGAGCAGTTCTTC. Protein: CASSTTSGRAVNEQFF.

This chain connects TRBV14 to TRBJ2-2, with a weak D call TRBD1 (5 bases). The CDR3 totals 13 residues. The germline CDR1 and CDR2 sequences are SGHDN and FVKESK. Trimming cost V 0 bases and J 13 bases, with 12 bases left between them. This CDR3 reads CASSQDWQGGLFF. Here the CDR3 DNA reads TGTGCCAGCAGCCAAGATTGGCAGGGTGGGCTGTTTTTT.

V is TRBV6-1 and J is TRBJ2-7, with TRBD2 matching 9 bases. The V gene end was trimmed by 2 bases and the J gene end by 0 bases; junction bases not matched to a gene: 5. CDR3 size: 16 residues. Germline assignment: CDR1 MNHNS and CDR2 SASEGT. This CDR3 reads CASSELAGRSSYEQYF. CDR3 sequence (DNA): TGTGCCAGCAGTGAACTAGCGGGACGCTCCTCCTACGAGCAGTACTTC.

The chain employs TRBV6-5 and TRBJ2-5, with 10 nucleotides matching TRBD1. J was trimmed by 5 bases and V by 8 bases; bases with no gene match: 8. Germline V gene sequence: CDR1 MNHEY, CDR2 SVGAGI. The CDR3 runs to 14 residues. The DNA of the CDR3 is TGTGCCAGCGCCCGGGACAGGGGATGGGAGACCCAGTACTTC. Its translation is CASARDRGWETQYF.

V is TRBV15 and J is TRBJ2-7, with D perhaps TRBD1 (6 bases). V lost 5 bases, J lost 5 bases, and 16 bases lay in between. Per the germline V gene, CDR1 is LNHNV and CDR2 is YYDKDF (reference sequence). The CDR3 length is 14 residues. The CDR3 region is CATSAQTGYDEQYF. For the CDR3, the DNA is TGTGCCACCAGCGCCCAGACAGGATATGACGAGCAGTACTTC.

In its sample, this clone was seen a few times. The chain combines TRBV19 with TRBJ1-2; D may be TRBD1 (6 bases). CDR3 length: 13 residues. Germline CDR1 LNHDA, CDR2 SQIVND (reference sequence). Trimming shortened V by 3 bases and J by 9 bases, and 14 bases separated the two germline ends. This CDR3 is CASSMVGARSYTF. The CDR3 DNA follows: TGTGCCAGTAGTATGGTGGGGGCTAGGAGCTACACCTTC.

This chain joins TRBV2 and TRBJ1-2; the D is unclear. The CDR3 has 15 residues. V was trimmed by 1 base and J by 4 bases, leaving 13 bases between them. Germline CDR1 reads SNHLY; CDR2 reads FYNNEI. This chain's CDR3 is CASSEGGGWGYGYTF. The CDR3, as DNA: TGTGCCAGCAGTGAAGGCGGAGGGTGGGGCTATGGCTACACCTTC.

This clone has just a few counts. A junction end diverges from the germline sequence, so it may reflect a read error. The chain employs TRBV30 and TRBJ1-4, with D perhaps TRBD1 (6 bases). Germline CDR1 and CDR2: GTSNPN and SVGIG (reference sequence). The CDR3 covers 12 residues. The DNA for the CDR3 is TGTGCCCGGAGCGGGGGGCGTGAAAAACTGTTTTTT. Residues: CARSGGREKLFF.

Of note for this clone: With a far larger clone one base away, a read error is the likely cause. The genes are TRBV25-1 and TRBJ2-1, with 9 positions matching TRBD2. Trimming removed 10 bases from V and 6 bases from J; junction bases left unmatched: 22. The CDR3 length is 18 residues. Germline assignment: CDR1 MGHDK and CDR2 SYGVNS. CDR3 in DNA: TGTGCCACTACGCGATACAATGAGGCTAGCGGGAATCTCAATGAGCAGTTCTTC. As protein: CATTRYNEASGNLNEQFF.

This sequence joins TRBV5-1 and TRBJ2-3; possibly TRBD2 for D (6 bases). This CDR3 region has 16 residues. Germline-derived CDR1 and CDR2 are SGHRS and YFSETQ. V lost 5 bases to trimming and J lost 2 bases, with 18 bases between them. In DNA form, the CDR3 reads TGCGCCAGCAGATTAATGGGCGGGACGTACACAGATACGCAGTATTTT. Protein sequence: CASRLMGGTYTDTQYF.

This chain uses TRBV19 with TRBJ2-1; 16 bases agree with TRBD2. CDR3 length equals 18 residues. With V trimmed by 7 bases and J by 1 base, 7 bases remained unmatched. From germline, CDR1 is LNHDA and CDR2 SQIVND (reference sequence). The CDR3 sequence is CASTPAGLAGGSYNEQFF. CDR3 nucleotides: TGTGCCAGTACCCCCGCGGGACTAGCGGGAGGGTCCTACAATGAGCAGTTCTTC.

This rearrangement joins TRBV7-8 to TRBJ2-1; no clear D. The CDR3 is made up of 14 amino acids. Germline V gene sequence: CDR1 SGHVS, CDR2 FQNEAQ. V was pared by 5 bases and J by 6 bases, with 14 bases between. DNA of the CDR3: TGTGCCAGCAGCCCTGGGCTTTCGGCCAATGAGCAGTTCTTC. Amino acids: CASSPGLSANEQFF. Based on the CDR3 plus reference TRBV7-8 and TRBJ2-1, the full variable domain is GAGVSQSPRYKVAKRGQDVALRCDPISGHVSLFWYQQALGQGPEFLTYFQNEAQLDKSGLPSDRFFAERPEGSVSTLKIQRTQQEDSAVYLCASSPGLSANEQFFGPGTRLTVL.

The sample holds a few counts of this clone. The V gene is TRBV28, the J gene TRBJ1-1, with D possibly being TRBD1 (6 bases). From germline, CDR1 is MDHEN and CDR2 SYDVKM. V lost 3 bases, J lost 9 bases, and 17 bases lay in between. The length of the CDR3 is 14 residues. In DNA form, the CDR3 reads TGTGCCAGCAGTTTGGACAGCGCCCCACCCAAAGCTTTCTTT. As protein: CASSLDSAPPKAFF.

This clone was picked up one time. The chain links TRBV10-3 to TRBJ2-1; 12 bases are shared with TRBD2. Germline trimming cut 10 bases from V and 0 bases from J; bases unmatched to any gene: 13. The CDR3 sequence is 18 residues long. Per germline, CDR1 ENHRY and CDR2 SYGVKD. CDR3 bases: TGTGCCACCCGGGAGGGACTAGCGGGCGGGAGCTCCTACAATGAGCAGTTCTTC. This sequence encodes CATREGLAGGSSYNEQFF.